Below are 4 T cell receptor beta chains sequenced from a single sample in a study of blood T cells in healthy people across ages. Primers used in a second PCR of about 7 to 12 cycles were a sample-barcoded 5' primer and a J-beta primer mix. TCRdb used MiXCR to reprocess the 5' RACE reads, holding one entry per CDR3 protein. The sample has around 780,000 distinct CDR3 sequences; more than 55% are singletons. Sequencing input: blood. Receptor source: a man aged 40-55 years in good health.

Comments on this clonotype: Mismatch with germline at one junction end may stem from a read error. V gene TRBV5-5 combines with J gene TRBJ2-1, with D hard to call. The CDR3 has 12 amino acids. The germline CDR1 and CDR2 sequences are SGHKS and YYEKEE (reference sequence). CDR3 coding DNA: TGCGCCAGCAGCTTGAATGTGAATGAGCAGTTCTTC. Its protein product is CASSLNVNEQFF. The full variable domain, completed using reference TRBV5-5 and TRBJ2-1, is DAGVTQSPTHLIKTRGQQVTLRCSPISGHKSVSWYQQVLGQGPQFIFQYYEKEERGRGNFPDRFSARQFPNYSSELNVNALLLGDSALYLCASSLNVNEQFFGPGTRLTVL.

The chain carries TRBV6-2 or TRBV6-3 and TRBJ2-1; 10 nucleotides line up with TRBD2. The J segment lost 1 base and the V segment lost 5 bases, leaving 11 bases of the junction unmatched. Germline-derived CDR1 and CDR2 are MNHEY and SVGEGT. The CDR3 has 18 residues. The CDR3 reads CASSPASGGAGSYNEQFF. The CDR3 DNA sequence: TGTGCCAGCAGTCCGGCCAGCGGGGGGGCCGGGTCCTACAATGAGCAGTTCTTC.

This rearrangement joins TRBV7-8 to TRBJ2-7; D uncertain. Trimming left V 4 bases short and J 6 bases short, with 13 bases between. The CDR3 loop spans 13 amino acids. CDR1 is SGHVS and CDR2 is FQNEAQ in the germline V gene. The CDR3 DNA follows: TGTGCCAGCAGCTATACCAACGTGGGCGAGCAGTACTTC. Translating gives CASSYTNVGEQYF.

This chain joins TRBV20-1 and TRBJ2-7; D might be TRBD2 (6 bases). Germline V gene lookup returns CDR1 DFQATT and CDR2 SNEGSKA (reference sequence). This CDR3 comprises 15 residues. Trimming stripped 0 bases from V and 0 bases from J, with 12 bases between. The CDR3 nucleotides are TGCAGTGCTAGAGAGATCCGGGAGAGCTCCTACGAGCAGTACTTC. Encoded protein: CSAREIRESSYEQYF.